The 17 T cell receptor beta chains listed next were all sequenced from one sample in a study of shared clonotypes between healthy human individuals. The table came from immunoSEQ multiplex PCR; TCRdb's copy has only in-frame clones and leaves some out. The table has about 1 million clones, roughly 80% seen once; the top ten hold less than 1.5%. The specimen was memory CD4+ T cells sorted from blood. Subset denoted: CD45RA-negative fraction. The origin of the receptors is a man aged 18 to 29 in good health.

The J gene is TRBJ1-5, the V gene TRBV7-9, with unresolved D. The CDR3 is 12 amino acids. Germline V gene sequence: CDR1 SEHNR, CDR2 FQNEAQ (reference sequence). Trimming left V 5 bases short and J 7 bases short, with 9 bases between. CDR3 region: CASSQSGQPQHF. CDR3 nucleotides: TGTGCCAGCAGCCAATCTGGGCAGCCCCAGCATTTT.

The chain couples TRBV27 to TRBJ2-7; TRBD2 matches 7 bases. This CDR3 is built from 15 residues. V was pared by 3 bases and J by 1 base, with 6 bases of the junction left unmatched. Germline values: CDR1 MNHEY, CDR2 SMNVEV (reference sequence). For the CDR3, the DNA is TGTGCCAGCAGTTTCCAGGCCGGGGGGTCCTACGAGCAGTACTTC. It is translated as CASSFQAGGSYEQYF.

The chain couples TRBV4-3 to TRBJ2-4; D not resolved. With 1 base removed from V and 0 bases from J, the gap between germline ends came to 10 bases. Germline V gene lookup returns CDR1 LGHNA and CDR2 YSLEER. CDR3 size: 16 residues. The CDR3 spells CASSQGVNLAKNIQYF. DNA for the CDR3: TGCGCCAGCAGCCAAGGGGTCAATTTAGCCAAAAACATTCAGTACTTC.

The chain combines TRBV27 with TRBJ1-1; tentative D call: TRBD1 (6 bases). V lost 5 bases and J 1 base, leaving 14 bases between the germline ends. Germline V gene data show CDR1 as MNHEY and CDR2 as SMNVEV (reference sequence). The CDR3 covers 15 residues. CDR3 coding DNA: TGTGCCAGCAGTCCGCAGGGGACCGCGAACACTGAAGCTTTCTTT. Translating gives CASSPQGTANTEAFF.

The chain is built from TRBV7-6 and TRBJ1-1; D might be TRBD1 (6 bases). V was trimmed by 1 base and J by 6 bases, leaving 12 bases between them. Germline CDR1 SGHVS, CDR2 FNYEAQ. The CDR3 has 14 residues. The CDR3 loop is CASSLVTGSPEAFF. DNA for the CDR3: TGTGCCAGCAGCTTAGTTACAGGGAGTCCTGAAGCTTTCTTT.

Of note for this clone: The sample carries other DNA sequences with the same CDR3. The rearrangement uses TRBV5-1 and TRBJ2-7; tentatively, D is TRBD1 (5 bases). The CDR3 spans 12 residues. The V and J ends lost 4 bases and 5 bases respectively, with 10 bases between them. Germline V gene lookup returns CDR1 SGHRS and CDR2 YFSETQ. The CDR3 DNA reads TGCGCCAGCAGCCTCGACAGACACGAGCAGTACTTC. Its protein is CASSLDRHEQYF.

The genes are TRBV9 and TRBJ2-1, with D hard to call. The CDR3 has 14 residues. Germline lookup yields CDR1 SGDLS and CDR2 YYNGEE. V shed 3 bases and J shed 6 bases, with 13 bases lying between them. CDR3 sequence reads: CASSAQVVLNEQFF. CDR3 bases: TGTGCCAGCAGCGCCCAGGTCGTACTCAATGAGCAGTTCTTC.

In the case of this clone: A read error is the likely source, as a far larger clone sits one nucleotide away. The sample carries other DNA sequences with the same CDR3. The rearrangement joins TRBV7-3 to TRBJ2-2, with D uncertain. Germline V gene lookup returns CDR1 SGHTA and CDR2 FQGTGA. This CDR3 has 12 residues. The V and J ends lost 4 bases and 3 bases respectively, with 3 bases between them. DNA for the CDR3: TGTGCCAGCAGCTCTGACACCGGGGAGCTGTTTTTT. Translation: CASSSDTGELFF.

The chain links TRBV15 to TRBJ2-5; D may be TRBD2 (6 bases). The CDR3 runs 18 residues. V was pared by 2 bases and J by 5 bases, with 24 bases between. Looked up from germline, CDR1 is LNHNV and CDR2 is YYDKDF (reference sequence). Here the CDR3 reads CATSRTIRDLGDSETQYF. For the CDR3, the DNA is TGTGCCACCAGCAGAACTATTCGGGACTTAGGGGACTCGGAGACCCAGTACTTC.

This chain joins TRBV7-2 and TRBJ2-3; D uncertain. The CDR3 runs to 15 residues. V shed 2 bases and J shed 3 bases, with 12 bases lying between them. The germline gives CDR1 SGHTA, CDR2 FQGNSA. CDR3 amino acids: CASSLQRIVTDTQYF. The CDR3, as DNA: TGTGCCAGCAGCTTACAGCGCATCGTAACAGATACGCAGTATTTT.

Notes on this clone: Other DNA sequences from this sample encode an identical CDR3 as well. The chain is built from TRBV10-3 and TRBJ1-2; D unresolved. Germline V lookup: CDR1 ENHRY, CDR2 SYGVKD. The CDR3 is 12 amino acids. V was shortened by 5 bases and J by 2 bases, with 6 bases between the two germline ends. Written as DNA, the CDR3 is TGTGCCATCAGTCCCGAAAACTATGGCTACACCTTC. It translates to CAISPENYGYTF.

This clone was observed a few times. The chain uses TRBV19 and TRBJ1-1; 7 nucleotides agree with TRBD1. CDR3 size: 14 residues. With 5 bases clipped from V and 4 bases from J, the junction kept 7 bases outside the gene matches. CDR1 is LNHDA and CDR2 is SQIVND in the germline V gene (reference sequence). The CDR3 DNA is TGTGCCAGTAGTGTAACAGGGGCGCCCACTGAAGCTTTCTTT. Translated, it gives CASSVTGAPTEAFF.

The CDR3, as DNA: TGTGCCAGCAGTCGCAGCGGAGGTGGGAACACTGAAGCTTTCTTT. This sequence encodes CASSRSGGGNTEAFF. V usage is TRBV28 and J usage is TRBJ1-1; D unresolved. This CDR3 contains 15 residues. The V gene's germline CDR1 is MDHEN and CDR2 SYDVKM. Trimming removed 5 bases from V and 1 base from J, with 14 bases in between.

With respect to this clone: This CDR3 is also generated by other DNA sequences in the sample. The chain recombines TRBV30 with TRBJ2-1, with a possible D match to TRBD1 (5 bases). Trimming took 0 bases from V and 6 from J, leaving 6 bases between them. CDR1 is GTSNPN, CDR2 SVGIG, per germline (reference sequence). The CDR3 sequence is 12 residues long. CDR3 region: CAWSVRGNEQFF. The CDR3 nucleotides are TGTGCCTGGAGTGTAAGGGGCAATGAGCAGTTCTTC.

As regards this clone: Other nucleotide sequences in the sample specify the same CDR3. This chain joins TRBV9 and TRBJ2-1; D is perhaps TRBD2 (6 bases). This CDR3 is 13 amino acids long. Germline CDR1 and CDR2: SGDLS and YYNGEE. V was trimmed by 0 bases and J by 5 bases, leaving 6 bases between them. CDR3 DNA sequence: TGTGCCAGCAGCGTAGCGGGGGACAATGAGCAGTTCTTC. Protein product: CASSVAGDNEQFF.

The chain has TRBV7-8 and TRBJ2-1, with 7 bases that match TRBD1. This CDR3 comprises 16 residues. Germline V gives CDR1 SGHVS, CDR2 FQNEAQ. With V trimmed by 5 bases and J by 10 bases, 17 bases remained unmatched. The CDR3 DNA reads as TGTGCCAGCAGCGAAGACAGGGCCCGGAGTATTATAGAGCAGTTCTTC. Its protein is CASSEDRARSIIEQFF. The variable domain in full, completed from reference TRBV7-8 and TRBJ2-1, reads GAGVSQSPRYKVAKRGQDVALRCDPISGHVSLFWYQQALGQGPEFLTYFQNEAQLDKSGLPSDRFFAERPEGSVSTLKIQRTQQEDSAVYLCASSEDRARSIIEQFFGPGTRLTVL.

The rearrangement joins TRBV30 to TRBJ2-7; D possibly corresponds to TRBD1 (6 bases). This CDR3 is 12 amino acids long. Trimming shortened V by 0 bases and J by 9 bases, and 12 bases separated the two germline ends. The germline V gene encodes CDR1 GTSNPN and CDR2 SVGIG (reference sequence). The DNA for the CDR3 is TGTGCCTGGAGTGTTCAGGGGCGAGGGCAGTACTTC. Encoded protein: CAWSVQGRGQYF.